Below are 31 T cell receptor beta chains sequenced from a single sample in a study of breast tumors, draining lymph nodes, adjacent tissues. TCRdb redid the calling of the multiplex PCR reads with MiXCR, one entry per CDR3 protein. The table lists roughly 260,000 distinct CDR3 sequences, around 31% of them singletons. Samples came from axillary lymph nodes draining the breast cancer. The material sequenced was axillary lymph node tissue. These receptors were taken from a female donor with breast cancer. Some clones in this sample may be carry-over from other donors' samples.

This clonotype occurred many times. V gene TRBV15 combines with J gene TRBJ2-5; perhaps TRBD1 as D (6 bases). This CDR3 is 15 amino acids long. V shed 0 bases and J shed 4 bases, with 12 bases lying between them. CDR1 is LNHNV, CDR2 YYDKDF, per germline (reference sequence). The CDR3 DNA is TGTGCCACCAGCAGAGATCAGGGGCGCCGAGAGACCCAGTACTTC. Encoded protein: CATSRDQGRRETQYF. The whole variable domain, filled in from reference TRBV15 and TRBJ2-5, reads DAMVIQNPRYQVTQFGKPVTLSCSQTLNHNVMYWYQQKSSQAPKLLFHYYDKDFNNEADTPDNFQSRRPNTSFCFLDIRSPGLGDTAMYLCATSRDQGRRETQYFGPGTRLLVL.

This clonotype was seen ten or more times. CDR3 bases: TGCAGTGCTAGTGACCAAAGGAATGAGCAGTTCTTC. The encoded protein is CSASDQRNEQFF. The chain couples TRBV20-1 to TRBJ2-1; D is uncertain. In germline, CDR1 is DFQATT, CDR2 SNEGSKA (reference sequence). V was cut by 3 bases and J by 7 bases, with 10 bases left in between. CDR3 length: 12 residues.

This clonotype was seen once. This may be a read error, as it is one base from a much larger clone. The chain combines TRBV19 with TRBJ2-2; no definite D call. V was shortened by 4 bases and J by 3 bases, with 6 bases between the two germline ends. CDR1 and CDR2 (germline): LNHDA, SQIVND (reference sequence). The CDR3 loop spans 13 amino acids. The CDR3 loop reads CASSTTDTGELFF. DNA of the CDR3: TGTGCCAGTAGTACAACAGACACCGGGGAGCTGTTTTTT. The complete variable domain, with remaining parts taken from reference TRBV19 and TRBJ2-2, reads DGGITQSPKYLFRKEGQNVTLSCEQNLNHDAMYWYRQDPGQGLRLIYYSQIVNDFQKGDIAEGYSVSREKKESFPLTVTSAQKNPTAFYLCASSTTDTGELFFGEGSRLTVL.

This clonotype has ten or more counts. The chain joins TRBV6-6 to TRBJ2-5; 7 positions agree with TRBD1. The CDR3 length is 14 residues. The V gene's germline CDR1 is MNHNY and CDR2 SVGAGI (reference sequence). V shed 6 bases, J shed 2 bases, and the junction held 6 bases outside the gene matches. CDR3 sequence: CASSEQGSQETQYF. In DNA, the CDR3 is TGTGCCAGCAGCGAACAGGGGTCACAAGAGACCCAGTACTTC.

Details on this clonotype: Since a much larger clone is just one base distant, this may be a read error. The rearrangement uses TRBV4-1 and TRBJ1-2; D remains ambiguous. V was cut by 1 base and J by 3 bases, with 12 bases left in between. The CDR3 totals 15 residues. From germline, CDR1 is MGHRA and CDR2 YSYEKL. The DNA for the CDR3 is TGCGCCAGCAGCCAAGGCACAGAAACTGACTATGGCTACACCTTC. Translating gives CASSQGTETDYGYTF.

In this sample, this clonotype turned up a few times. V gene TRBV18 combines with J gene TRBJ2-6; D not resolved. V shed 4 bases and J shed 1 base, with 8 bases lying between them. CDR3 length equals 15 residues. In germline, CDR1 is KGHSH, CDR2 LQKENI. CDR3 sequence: CASSLRNSGANVLTF. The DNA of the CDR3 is TGTGCCAGCTCACTCCGGAATTCTGGGGCCAACGTCCTGACTTTC.

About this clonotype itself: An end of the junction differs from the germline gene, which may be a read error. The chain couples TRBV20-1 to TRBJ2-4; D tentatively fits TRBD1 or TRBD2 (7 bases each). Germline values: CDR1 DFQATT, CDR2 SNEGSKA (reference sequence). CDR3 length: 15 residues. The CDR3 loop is CGARPGGQVENIQYF. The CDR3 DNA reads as TGCGGTGCTAGACCGGGAGGACAGGTAGAAAACATTCAGTACTTC.

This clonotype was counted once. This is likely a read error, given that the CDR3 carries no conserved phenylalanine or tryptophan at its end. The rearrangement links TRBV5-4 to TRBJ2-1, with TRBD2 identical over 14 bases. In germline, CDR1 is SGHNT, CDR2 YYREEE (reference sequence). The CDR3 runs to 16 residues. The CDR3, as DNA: TGCGCCAGCAGCCCCGGGACTAGCGGGAGCTACAATGAGCAGTTCCTC. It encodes CASSPGTSGSYNEQFL.

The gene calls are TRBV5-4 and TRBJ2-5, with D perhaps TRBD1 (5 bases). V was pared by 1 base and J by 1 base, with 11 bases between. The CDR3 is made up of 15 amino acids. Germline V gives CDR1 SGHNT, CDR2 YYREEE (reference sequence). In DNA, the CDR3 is TGTGCCAGCAGCTTGAGGGGCACGGGCCAAGAGACCCAGTACTTC. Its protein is CASSLRGTGQETQYF.

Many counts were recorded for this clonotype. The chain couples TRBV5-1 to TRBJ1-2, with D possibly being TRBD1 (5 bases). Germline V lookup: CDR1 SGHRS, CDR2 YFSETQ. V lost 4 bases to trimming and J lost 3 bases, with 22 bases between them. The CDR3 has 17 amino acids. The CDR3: CASSLTSGRPGHYGYTF. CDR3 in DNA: TGCGCCAGCAGCCTAACCTCGGGGCGGCCTGGGCACTATGGCTACACCTTC.

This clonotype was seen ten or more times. CDR3 DNA: TGTGCCAGCAGCCCCCCGAGTCGATACGAGCAGTACTTC. It yields the protein CASSPPSRYEQYF. The chain uses TRBV7-9 and TRBJ2-7; D unclear. The CDR3 has 13 amino acids. Trimming cost V 5 bases and J 4 bases, with 12 bases left between them. The V gene's germline CDR1 is SEHNR and CDR2 FQNEAQ (reference sequence).

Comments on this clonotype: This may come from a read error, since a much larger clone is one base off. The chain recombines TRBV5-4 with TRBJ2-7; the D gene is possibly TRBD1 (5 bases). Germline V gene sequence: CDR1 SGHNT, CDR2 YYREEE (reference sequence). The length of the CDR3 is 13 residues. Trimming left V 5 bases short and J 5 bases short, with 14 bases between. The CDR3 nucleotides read TGTGCCAGCAGTCTTCAACAGGCAAACGAGCAGTACTTC. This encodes CASSLQQANEQYF. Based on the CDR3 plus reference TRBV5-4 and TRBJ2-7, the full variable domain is ETGVTQSPTHLIKTRGQQVTLRCSSQSGHNTVSWYQQALGQGPQFIFQYYREEENGRGNFPPRFSGLQFPNYSSELNVNALELDDSALYLCASSLQQANEQYFGPGTRLTVT.

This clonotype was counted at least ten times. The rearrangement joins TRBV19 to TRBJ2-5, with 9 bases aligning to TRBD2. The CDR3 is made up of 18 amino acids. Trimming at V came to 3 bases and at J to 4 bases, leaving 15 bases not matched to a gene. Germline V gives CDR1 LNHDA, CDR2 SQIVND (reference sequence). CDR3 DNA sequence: TGTGCCAGTAGTATTCTCCCTGTTGGGGCGGGAGGGGGAGAGACCCAGTACTTC. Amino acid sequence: CASSILPVGAGGGETQYF.

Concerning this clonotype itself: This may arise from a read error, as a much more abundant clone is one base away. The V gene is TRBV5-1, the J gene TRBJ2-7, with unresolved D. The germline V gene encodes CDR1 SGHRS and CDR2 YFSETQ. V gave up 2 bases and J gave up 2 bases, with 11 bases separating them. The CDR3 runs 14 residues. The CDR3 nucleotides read TGCGCCAGCAGCTTTGATTATCTTACCTACGAGCAGTACTTC. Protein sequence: CASSFDYLTYEQYF. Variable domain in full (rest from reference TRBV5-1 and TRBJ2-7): KAGVTQTPRYLIKTRGQQVTLSCSPISGHRSVSWYQQTPGQGLQFLFEYFSETQRNKGNFPGRFSGRQFSNSRSEMNVSTLELGDSALYLCASSFDYLTYEQYFGPGTRLTVT.

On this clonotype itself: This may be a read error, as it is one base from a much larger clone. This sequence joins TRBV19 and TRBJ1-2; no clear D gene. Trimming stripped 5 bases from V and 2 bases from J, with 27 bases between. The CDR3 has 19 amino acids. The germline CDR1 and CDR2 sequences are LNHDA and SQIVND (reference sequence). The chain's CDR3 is CASSFFCPVGQTYNYGYTF. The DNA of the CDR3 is TGTGCCAGTAGTTTTTTCTGCCCTGTCGGGCAGACGTACAACTATGGCTACACCTTC.

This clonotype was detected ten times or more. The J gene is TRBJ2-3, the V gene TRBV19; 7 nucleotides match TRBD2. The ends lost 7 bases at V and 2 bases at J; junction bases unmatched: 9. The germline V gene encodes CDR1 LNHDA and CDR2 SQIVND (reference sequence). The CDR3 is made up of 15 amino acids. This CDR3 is CASTKRGVFTDTQYF. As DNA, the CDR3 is TGTGCCAGTACCAAGCGGGGTGTCTTCACAGATACGCAGTATTTT.

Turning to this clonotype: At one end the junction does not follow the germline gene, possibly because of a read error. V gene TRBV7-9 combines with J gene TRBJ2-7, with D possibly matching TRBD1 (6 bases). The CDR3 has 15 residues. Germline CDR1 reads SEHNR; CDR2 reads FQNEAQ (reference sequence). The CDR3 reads CAGSPPRDTTYEQHF. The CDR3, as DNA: TGTGCCGGCAGTCCGCCCCGGGACACAACCTACGAGCAGCACTTC.

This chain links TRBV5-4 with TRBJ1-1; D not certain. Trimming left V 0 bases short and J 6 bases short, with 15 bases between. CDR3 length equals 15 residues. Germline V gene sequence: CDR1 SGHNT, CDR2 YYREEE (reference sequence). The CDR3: CASSLGGPHGAEAFF. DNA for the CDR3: TGTGCCAGCAGCTTGGGAGGCCCACATGGGGCTGAAGCTTTCTTT.

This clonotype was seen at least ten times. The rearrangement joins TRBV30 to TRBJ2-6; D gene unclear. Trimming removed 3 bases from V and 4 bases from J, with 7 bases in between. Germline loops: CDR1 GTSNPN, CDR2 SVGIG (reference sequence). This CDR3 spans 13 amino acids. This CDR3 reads CAWSALGANVLTF. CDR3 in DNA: TGTGCCTGGAGCGCCCTGGGGGCCAACGTCCTGACTTTC.

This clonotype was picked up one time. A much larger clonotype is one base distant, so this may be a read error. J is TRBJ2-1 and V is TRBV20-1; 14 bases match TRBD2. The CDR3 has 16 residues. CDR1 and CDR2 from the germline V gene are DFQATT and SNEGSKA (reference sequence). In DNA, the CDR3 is TGCAGTGCTAGAGACCGACTAGCGGGAGGGCCGATTGAGCGGTTCTTC. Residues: CSARDRLAGGPIERFF.

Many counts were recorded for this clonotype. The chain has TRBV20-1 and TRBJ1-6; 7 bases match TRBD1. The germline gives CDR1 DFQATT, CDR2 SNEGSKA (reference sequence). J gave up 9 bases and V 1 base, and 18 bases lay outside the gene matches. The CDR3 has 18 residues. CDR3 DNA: TGCAGTGCTAGAGGGAGGTCAGGGGGTATATCAGTTAGTTCACCCCTCCACTTT. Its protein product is CSARGRSGGISVSSPLHF.

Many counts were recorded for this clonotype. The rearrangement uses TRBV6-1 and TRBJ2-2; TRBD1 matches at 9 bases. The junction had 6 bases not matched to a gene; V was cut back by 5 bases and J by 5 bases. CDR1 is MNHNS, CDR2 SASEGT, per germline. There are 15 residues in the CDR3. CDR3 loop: CASSFGTGTTGELFF. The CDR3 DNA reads TGTGCCAGCAGTTTCGGGACAGGGACGACCGGGGAGCTGTTTTTT.

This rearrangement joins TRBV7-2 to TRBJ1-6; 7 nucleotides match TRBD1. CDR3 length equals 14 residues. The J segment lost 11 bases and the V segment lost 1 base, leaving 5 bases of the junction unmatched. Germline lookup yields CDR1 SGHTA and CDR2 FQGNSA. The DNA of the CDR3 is TGTGCCAGCAGCTTAGGGACAGGCCGCGCACCCCTCCACTTT. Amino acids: CASSLGTGRAPLHF. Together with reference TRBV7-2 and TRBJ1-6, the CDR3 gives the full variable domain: GAGVSQSPSNKVTEKGKDVELRCDPISGHTALYWYRQSLGQGLEFLIYFQGNSAPDKSGLPSDRFSAERTGGSVSTLTIQRTQQEDSAVYLCASSLGTGRAPLHFGNGTRLTVT.

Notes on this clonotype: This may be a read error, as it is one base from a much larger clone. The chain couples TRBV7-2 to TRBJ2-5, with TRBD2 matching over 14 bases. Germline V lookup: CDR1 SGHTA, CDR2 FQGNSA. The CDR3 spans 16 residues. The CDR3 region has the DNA TGTGCCAGCAGCTTGGGACTAGCGGGAGAGAGAGGGACCCGGTACTTC. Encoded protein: CASSLGLAGERGTRYF. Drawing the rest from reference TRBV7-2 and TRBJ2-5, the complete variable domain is GAGVSQSPSNKVTEKGKDVELRCDPISGHTALYWYRQSLGQGLEFLIYFQGNSAPDKSGLPSDRFSAERTGGSVSTLTIQRTQQEDSAVYLCASSLGLAGERGTRYFGPGTRLLVL.

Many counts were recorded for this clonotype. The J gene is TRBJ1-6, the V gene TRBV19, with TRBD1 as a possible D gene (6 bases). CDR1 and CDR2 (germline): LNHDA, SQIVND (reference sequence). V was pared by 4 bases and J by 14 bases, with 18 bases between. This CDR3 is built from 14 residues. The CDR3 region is CASSNGPTKGALHF. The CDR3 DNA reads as TGTGCCAGTAGTAACGGACCAACAAAGGGGGCCCTCCACTTT.

This chain's CDR3 is CASSVGGPNYGYTF. DNA of the CDR3: TGTGCCAGCAGTGTCGGGGGGCCTAACTATGGCTACACCTTC. The chain is built from TRBV27 and TRBJ1-2; D is possibly TRBD1 (6 bases). Germline V gene sequence: CDR1 MNHEY, CDR2 SMNVEV (reference sequence). V shed 5 bases and J shed 0 bases, with 10 bases lying between them. The CDR3 loop spans 14 amino acids.

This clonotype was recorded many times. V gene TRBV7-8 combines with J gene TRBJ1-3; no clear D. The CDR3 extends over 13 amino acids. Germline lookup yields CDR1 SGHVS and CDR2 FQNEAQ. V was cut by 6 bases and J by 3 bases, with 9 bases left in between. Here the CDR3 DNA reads TGTGCCAGCAGTCCAGGCAATGGAAACACCATATATTTT. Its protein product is CASSPGNGNTIYF.

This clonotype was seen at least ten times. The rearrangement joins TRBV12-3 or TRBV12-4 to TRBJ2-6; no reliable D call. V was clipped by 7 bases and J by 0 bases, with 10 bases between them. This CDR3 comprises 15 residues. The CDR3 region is CASTPATSGANVLTF. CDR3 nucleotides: TGTGCCAGCACCCCGGCAACCTCTGGGGCCAACGTCCTGACTTTC.

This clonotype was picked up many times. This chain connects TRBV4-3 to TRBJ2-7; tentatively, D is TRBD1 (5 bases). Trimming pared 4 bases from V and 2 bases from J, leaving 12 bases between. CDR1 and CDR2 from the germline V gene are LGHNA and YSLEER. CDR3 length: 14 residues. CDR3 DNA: TGCGCCAGCAGCCGCTCGGACATAGCCTACGAGCAGTACTTC. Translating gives CASSRSDIAYEQYF.

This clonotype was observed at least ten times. This CDR3 is CASSSWDTVGGYTF. The CDR3 DNA reads as TGTGCCAGCAGTTCCTGGGACACTGTGGGTGGCTACACCTTC. This chain links TRBV27 with TRBJ1-2, with D perhaps matching TRBD1 (6 bases). Trimming took 4 bases from V and 7 from J, leaving 16 bases between them. The germline gives CDR1 MNHEY, CDR2 SMNVEV (reference sequence). The CDR3 runs to 14 residues.

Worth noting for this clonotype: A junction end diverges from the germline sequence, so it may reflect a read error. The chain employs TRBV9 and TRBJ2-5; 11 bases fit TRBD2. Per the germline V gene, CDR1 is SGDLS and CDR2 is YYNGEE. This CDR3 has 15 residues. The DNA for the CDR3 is TGTGCCAGCGGGGCGACTAGCGGGGTCCAAGAGACCCCGTACTTC. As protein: CASGATSGVQETPYF.